The clone carrying this TCR beta chain turned up a few times. Molecular barcoding with unique molecular identifiers was used for the TCRbeta library. TCRdb reprocessed the PCR reads with MiXCR, giving one entry per CDR3 protein. The data show more than 450,000 distinct CDR3 sequences, with about a sixth seen just once and roughly 3.3% held by the top ten. This entry belongs to a study of T-cell reconstitution after alpha-beta-depleted transplantation in children. V was pared by 7 bases and J by 6 bases, with 6 bases between. Germline CDR1 is MNHNS and CDR2 is SASEGT. The CDR3 runs to 10 residues. This sample comprised PBMCs from the stem cell graft donor, obtained from the stem cell graft. This receptor was obtained from a human donor who donated a stem cell graft to a child with acute lymphoblastic leukemia. The rearrangement uses TRBV6-1 and TRBJ1-1; D is uncertain. CDR3 in amino acids: CASMWAEAFF. The CDR3 DNA follows: TGTGCCAGCATGTGGGCTGAAGCTTTCTTT.